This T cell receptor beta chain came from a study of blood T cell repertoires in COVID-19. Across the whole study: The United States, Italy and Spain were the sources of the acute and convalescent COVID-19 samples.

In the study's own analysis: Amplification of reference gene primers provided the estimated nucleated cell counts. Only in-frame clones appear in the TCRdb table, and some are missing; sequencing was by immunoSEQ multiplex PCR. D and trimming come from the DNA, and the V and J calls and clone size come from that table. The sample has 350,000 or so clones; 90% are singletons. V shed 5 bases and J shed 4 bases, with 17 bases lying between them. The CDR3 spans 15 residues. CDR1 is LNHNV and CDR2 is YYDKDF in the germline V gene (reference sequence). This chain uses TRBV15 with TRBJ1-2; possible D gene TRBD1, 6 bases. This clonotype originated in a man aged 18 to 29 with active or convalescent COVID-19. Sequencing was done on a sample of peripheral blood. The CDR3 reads CATSQGQMTVYGYTF. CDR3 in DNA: TGTGCCACCAGCCAGGGGCAGATGACGGTCTATGGCTACACCTTC.